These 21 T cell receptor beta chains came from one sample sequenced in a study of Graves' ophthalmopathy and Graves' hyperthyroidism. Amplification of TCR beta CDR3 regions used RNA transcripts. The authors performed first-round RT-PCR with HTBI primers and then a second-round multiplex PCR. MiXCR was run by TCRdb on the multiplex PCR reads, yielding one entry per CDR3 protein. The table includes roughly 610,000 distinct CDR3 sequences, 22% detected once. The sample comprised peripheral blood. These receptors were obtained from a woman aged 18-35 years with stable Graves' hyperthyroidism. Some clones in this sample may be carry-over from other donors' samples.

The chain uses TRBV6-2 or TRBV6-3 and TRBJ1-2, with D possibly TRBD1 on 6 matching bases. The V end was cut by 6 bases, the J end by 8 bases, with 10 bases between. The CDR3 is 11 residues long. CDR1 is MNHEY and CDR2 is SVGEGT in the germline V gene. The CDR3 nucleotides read TGTGCCAGCAGCCAGGGGCGCGGCTACACCTTC. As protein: CASSQGRGYTF.

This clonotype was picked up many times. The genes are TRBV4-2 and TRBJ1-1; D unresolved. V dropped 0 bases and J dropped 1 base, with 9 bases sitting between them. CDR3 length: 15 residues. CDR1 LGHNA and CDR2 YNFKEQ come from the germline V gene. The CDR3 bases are TGTGCCAGCAGCCAAGAACCTGGAGCGAACACTGAAGCTTTCTTT. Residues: CASSQEPGANTEAFF.

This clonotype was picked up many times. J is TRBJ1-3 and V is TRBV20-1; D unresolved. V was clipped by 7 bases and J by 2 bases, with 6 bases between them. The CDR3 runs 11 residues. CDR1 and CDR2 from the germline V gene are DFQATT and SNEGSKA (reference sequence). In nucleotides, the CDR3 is TGCAGTGGCGACACTGGAAACACCATATATTTT. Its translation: CSGDTGNTIYF.

CDR3 DNA sequence: TGTGCCAGCACCACCGGGACTGGACCCTACGAGCAGTACTTC. This encodes CASTTGTGPYEQYF. This chain connects TRBV12-3 or TRBV12-4 to TRBJ2-7; perhaps TRBD2 as D (6 bases). V lost 7 bases to trimming and J lost 2 bases, with 15 bases between them. This CDR3 has 14 residues.

CDR3 sequence (DNA): TGTGCCAGCAGTCACCCGGGTAGCGGGGGCTACGAGCAGTACTTC. Residues: CASSHPGSGGYEQYF. The rearrangement uses TRBV6-5 and TRBJ2-7; 9 bases match TRBD2. The junction had 8 bases not matched to a gene; V was cut back by 5 bases and J by 3 bases. CDR1 is MNHEY, CDR2 SVGAGI, per germline. The CDR3 consists of 15 residues.

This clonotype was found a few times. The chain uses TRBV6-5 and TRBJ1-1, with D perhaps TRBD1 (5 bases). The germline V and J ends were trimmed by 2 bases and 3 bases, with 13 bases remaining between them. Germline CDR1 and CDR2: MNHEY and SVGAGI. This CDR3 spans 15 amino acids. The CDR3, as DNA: TGTGCCAGCAGTTACGAGGGGAGAGGGGACACTGAAGCTTTCTTT. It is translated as CASSYEGRGDTEAFF.

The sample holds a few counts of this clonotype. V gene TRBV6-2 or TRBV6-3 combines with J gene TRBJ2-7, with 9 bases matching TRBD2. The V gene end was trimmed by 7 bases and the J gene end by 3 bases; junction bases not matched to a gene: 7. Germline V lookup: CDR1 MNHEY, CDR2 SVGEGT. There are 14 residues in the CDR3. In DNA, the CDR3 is TGTGCCAGCACCGCCAGCGGGGGGTTCTACGAGCAGTACTTC. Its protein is CASTASGGFYEQYF.

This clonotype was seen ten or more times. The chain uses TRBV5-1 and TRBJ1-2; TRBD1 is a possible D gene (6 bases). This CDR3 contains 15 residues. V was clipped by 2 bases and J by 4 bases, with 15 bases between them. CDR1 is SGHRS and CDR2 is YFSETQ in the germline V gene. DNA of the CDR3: TGCGCCAGCAGCTTCTTCGGGGGCTTGAGCTATGGCTACACCTTC. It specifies CASSFFGGLSYGYTF.

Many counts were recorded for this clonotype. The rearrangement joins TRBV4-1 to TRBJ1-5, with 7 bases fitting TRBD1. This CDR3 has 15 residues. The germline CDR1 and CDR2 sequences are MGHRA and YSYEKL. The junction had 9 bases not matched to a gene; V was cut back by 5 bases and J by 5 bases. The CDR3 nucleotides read TGCGCCAGCAGCTACGGACAGGATCGGCATCAGCCCCAGCATTTT. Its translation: CASSYGQDRHQPQHF.

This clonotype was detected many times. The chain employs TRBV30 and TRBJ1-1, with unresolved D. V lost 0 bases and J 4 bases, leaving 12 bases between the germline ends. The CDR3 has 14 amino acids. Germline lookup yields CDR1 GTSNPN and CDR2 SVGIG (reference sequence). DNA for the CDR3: TGTGCCTGGAGTGTAATCCTCGTAGGCACTGAAGCTTTCTTT. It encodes CAWSVILVGTEAFF.

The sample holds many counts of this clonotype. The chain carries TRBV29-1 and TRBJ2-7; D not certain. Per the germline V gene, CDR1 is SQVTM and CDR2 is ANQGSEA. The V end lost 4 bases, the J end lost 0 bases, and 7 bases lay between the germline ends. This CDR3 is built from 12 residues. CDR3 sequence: CSVGADSYEQYF. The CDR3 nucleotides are TGCAGCGTTGGAGCAGACTCCTACGAGCAGTACTTC.

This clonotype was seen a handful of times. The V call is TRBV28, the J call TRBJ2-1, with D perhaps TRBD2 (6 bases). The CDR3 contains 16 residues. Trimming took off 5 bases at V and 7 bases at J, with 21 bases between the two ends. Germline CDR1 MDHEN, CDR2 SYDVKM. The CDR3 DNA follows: TGTGCCAGCAGTGACCCCTCGTGGGCGGGACCGAATGAGCAGTTCTTC. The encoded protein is CASSDPSWAGPNEQFF.

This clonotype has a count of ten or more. The CDR3 DNA follows: TGTGCCAGCAGCCTCTCTAGCGGGAGGCAATACGAGCAGTACTTC. Protein: CASSLSSGRQYEQYF. V gene TRBV7-2 combines with J gene TRBJ2-7; 11 nucleotides align to TRBD2. Germline lookup yields CDR1 SGHTA and CDR2 FQGNSA. Germline trimming cut 5 bases from V and 4 bases from J; bases unmatched to any gene: 7. The length of the CDR3 is 15 residues.

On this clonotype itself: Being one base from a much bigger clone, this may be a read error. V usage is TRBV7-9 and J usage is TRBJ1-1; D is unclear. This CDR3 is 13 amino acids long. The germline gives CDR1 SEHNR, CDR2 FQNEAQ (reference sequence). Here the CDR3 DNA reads TGTGCCTGCAGCTCGACATCGAACACTGAAGCTTTCTTT. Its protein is CACSSTSNTEAFF.

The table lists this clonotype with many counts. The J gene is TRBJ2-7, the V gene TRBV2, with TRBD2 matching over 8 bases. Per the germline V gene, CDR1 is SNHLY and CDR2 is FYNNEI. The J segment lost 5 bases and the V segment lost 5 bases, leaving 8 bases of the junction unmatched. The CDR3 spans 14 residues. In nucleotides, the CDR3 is TGTGCCAGCAGTCGACTAGCGCCAGGAAACGAGCAGTACTTC. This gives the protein CASSRLAPGNEQYF. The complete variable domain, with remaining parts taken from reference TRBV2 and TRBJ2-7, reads EPEVTQTPSHQVTQMGQEVILRCVPISNHLYFYWYRQILGQKVEFLVSFYNNEISEKSEIFDDQFSVERPDGSNFTLKIRSTKLEDSAMYFCASSRLAPGNEQYFGPGTRLTVT.

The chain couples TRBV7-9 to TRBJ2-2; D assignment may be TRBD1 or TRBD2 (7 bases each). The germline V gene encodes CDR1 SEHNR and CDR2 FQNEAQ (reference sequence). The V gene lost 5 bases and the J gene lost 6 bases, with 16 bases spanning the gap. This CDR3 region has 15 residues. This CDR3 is CASSPRGGRAGELFF. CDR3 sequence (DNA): TGTGCCAGCAGCCCCAGGGGGGGGCGTGCCGGGGAGCTGTTTTTT.

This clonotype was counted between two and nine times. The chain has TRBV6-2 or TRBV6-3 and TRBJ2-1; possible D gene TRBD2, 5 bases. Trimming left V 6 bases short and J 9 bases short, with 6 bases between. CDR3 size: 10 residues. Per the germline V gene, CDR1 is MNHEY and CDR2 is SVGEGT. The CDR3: CASSGVEQFF. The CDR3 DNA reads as TGTGCCAGCAGCGGGGTTGAGCAGTTCTTC.

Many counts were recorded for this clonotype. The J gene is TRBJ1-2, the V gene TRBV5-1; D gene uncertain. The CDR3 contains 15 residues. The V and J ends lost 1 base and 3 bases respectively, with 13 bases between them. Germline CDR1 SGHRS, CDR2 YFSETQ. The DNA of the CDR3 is TGCGCCAGCAGCTTGTACGGGGAGGAATACTATGGCTACACCTTC. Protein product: CASSLYGEEYYGYTF.

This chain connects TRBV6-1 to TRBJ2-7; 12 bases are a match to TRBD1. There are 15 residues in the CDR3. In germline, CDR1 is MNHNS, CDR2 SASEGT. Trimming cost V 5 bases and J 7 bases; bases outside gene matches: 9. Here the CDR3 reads CASSRPGTGGGEQYF. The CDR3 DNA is TGTGCCAGCAGTCGACCCGGGACAGGGGGCGGGGAGCAGTACTTC.

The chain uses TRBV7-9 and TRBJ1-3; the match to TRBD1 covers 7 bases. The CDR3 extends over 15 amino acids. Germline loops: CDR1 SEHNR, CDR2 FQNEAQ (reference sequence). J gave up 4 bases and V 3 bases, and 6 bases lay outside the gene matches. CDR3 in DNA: TGTGCCAGCAGCTTTACAGGGGTTCGGGGAAACACCATATATTTT. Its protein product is CASSFTGVRGNTIYF.

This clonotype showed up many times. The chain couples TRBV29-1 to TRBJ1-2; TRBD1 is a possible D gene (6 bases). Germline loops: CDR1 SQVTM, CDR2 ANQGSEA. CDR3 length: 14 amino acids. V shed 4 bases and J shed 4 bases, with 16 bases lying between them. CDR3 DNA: TGCAGCGTTGGGCCCGGGACACTTAGCTATGGCTACACCTTC. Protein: CSVGPGTLSYGYTF.